These 9 T cell receptor beta chains share one sample of origin, sequenced in a study of regulatory T cells in long-lasting Graves disease (dated by TCRdb to about 2021). The receptor library was made with multiplex PCR. Sequenced on an Illumina HiSeq 4000. iRepertoire HTBI primers and Arm-PCR amplification of CDR3 regions were used to construct TCR beta libraries. TCRdb trimmed the raw reads at Q25, called clones with MiXCR and kept productive beta chains. Identical CDR3 proteins give one entry, which carries the most common genes and DNA. For this sample the table gives 360,000 or so distinct CDR3 sequences, of which roughly 23% were detected only once. The ten largest account for around a quarter of the sample. The sample's time point label, in plain terms: persistent/refractory GD, antithyroid drugs over 5 years with positive TRAb. For both TCR sequencing and RNA sequencing, RNA was extracted from PBMCs in TRIzol.

Specimen: peripheral blood mononuclear cells (PBMCs), collected when the disease was refractory, from a patient treated with antithyroid drugs. Source of these receptors: a woman between 35 and 50 years old with Graves disease. Donor details come from another sample of the same person, matched by shared clones.

This clonotype was recorded at least ten times. The chain links TRBV28 to TRBJ1-5, with D uncertain. The V end was cut by 2 bases, the J end by 4 bases, with 6 bases between. CDR1 MDHEN and CDR2 SYDVKM come from the germline V gene. This CDR3 is built from 13 residues. DNA of the CDR3: TGTGCCAGCAGTTTAGACTGGAATCAGCCCCAGCATTTT. This gives the protein CASSLDWNQPQHF.

Concerning this clonotype: It may be a read error: a sequence one base away is much more abundant. This chain uses TRBV28 with TRBJ1-1, with 9 bases that match TRBD1. Per the germline V gene, CDR1 is MDHEN and CDR2 is SYDVKM. There are 19 residues in the CDR3. Trimming at V came to 3 bases and at J to 4 bases, leaving 18 bases not matched to a gene. The CDR3 loop reads CASSLPLSRDRDGGTEAFF. CDR3 sequence (DNA): TGTGCCAGCAGTTTGCCGCTGAGTCGGGACAGGGATGGGGGCACTGAAGCTTTCTTT.

This clonotype was detected many times. The gene calls are TRBV2 and TRBJ1-5, with a possible D match to TRBD1 (6 bases). The CDR3 spans 12 residues. In germline, CDR1 is SNHLY, CDR2 FYNNEI. The ends were cut back, 7 bases at V and 10 bases at J, with 14 bases in the middle. CDR3 coding DNA: TGTGCCAGCAATGAGCAACAGGGACCCCAGCATTTT. It codes for CASNEQQGPQHF.

In its sample, this clonotype was seen many times. The chain has TRBV28 and TRBJ2-7; D is unclear. The CDR3 totals 14 residues. Trimming shortened V by 2 bases and J by 6 bases, and 14 bases separated the two germline ends. The V gene's germline CDR1 is MDHEN and CDR2 SYDVKM. DNA for the CDR3: TGTGCCAGCAGTTTACGCCGTCCGCTGGGCGAGCAGTACTTC. This encodes CASSLRRPLGEQYF.

This clonotype appeared a few times. The rearrangement uses TRBV28 and TRBJ1-5; D remains ambiguous. CDR3 length: 12 amino acids. From germline, CDR1 is MDHEN and CDR2 SYDVKM. Deletions cut 7 bases from V and 4 bases from J, with 8 bases between. The CDR3 reads CASTTLNQPQHF. Written as DNA, the CDR3 is TGTGCCAGCACTACTTTAAATCAGCCCCAGCATTTT.

This chain's CDR3 is CASSWFSNPMGQGTYEQYF. The CDR3 DNA reads as TGCGCCAGCAGCTGGTTCAGCAATCCGATGGGACAGGGGACCTACGAGCAGTACTTC. This rearrangement joins TRBV5-1 to TRBJ2-7; 10 bases are shared with TRBD1. The CDR3 runs to 19 residues. Germline CDR1 is SGHRS and CDR2 is YFSETQ. V lost 3 bases, J lost 2 bases, and 17 bases stayed unmatched.

This clonotype came up many times. The chain has TRBV25-1 and TRBJ2-7, with 10 bases that match TRBD1. Germline V CDR1 and CDR2: MGHDK, SYGVNS. Trimming at V came to 3 bases and at J to 5 bases, leaving 7 bases not matched to a gene. This CDR3 comprises 15 residues. CDR3 sequence (DNA): TGTGCCAGCAGTGATCCGGGACAGGGGACCCACGAGCAGTACTTC. It is translated as CASSDPGQGTHEQYF.

This clonotype was picked up many times. The chain recombines TRBV2 with TRBJ2-7; D uncertain. CDR1 and CDR2 from the germline V gene are SNHLY and FYNNEI. Deletions cut 4 bases from V and 0 bases from J, with 10 bases between. This CDR3 spans 14 amino acids. CDR3 sequence reads: CASSVRGRSYEQYF. In DNA form, the CDR3 reads TGTGCCAGCAGTGTTCGCGGACGCTCCTACGAGCAGTACTTC.

V gene TRBV5-4 combines with J gene TRBJ1-6; 9 bases align to TRBD1. Per germline, CDR1 SGHNT and CDR2 YYREEE (reference sequence). J gave up 9 bases and V 0 bases, and 7 bases lay outside the gene matches. The CDR3 consists of 16 residues. This CDR3 is CASSLELGQGGSPLHF. CDR3 bases: TGTGCCAGCAGCTTGGAGTTGGGACAGGGAGGTTCACCCCTCCACTTT.